The clone carrying this TCR beta chain was observed many times. This CDR3 region has 12 residues. V lost 1 base and J lost 10, with 10 bases in between. CDR1 and CDR2 from the germline V gene are SGHTA and FQGNSA. This specimen comes from a study of T cell repertoires in cytomegalovirus infection. TCRdb processed the reads anew with MiXCR; each CDR3 protein has one entry. The data contain about 260,000 distinct CDR3 sequences, about an eighth of them singletons. This chain links TRBV7-2 with TRBJ1-2, with a tentative D call TRBD1 (5 bases). The receptor was derived from a human donor in good health (CMV status not recorded). Some clones in this sample may be carry-over from other donors' samples. Sequenced sample: PBMCs. The chain's CDR3 is CASSLVGGAYTF. As DNA, the CDR3 is TGTGCCAGCAGCTTAGTTGGGGGAGCCTACACCTTC.